These 16 T cell receptor beta chains were sequenced from one sample in a study of siplizumab effects on memory and regulatory T cells. Assay: immunoSEQ multiplex PCR; the TCRdb copy retains only in-frame clones and omits some. The sample yields 45,000 to 50,000 clones, roughly 90% seen once. Sequenced: naive CD8+ T cells sorted from blood. The source is a human donor in good health.

The V and J genes are TRBV12-5 and TRBJ2-7; D is perhaps TRBD1 (5 bases). The CDR3 runs to 13 residues. Germline V gene lookup returns CDR1 LGHNT and CDR2 FRNRAP. V lost 3 bases and J lost 5, with 11 bases in between. CDR3 residues: CASGFQGTNEQYF. The CDR3 DNA follows: TGTGCTAGTGGTTTTCAGGGCACCAACGAGCAGTACTTC.

The chain joins TRBV7-9 to TRBJ1-1; D remains ambiguous. CDR3 size: 13 residues. Germline-derived CDR1 and CDR2 are SEHNR and FQNEAQ (reference sequence). V was cut by 2 bases and J by 6 bases, with 10 bases left in between. For the CDR3, the DNA is TGTGCCAGCAGCTTATCGGTGTCCCCTGAAGCTTTCTTT. It codes for CASSLSVSPEAFF.

V and J are TRBV9 and TRBJ2-3, with 8 bases lining up with TRBD2. The ends lost 3 bases at V and 0 bases at J; junction bases unmatched: 3. The CDR3 has 15 amino acids. The germline CDR1 and CDR2 sequences are SGDLS and YYNGEE. This CDR3 reads CASSEIAGSTDTQYF. CDR3 nucleotide sequence: TGTGCCAGCAGCGAAATAGCGGGAAGCACAGATACGCAGTATTTT.

The V gene is TRBV14, the J gene TRBJ2-3, with 13 bases matching TRBD2. The germline gives CDR1 SGHDN, CDR2 FVKESK. V trimming: 5 bases; J trimming: 3 bases; junction bases outside the gene matches: 2. The CDR3 is 15 residues long. CDR3 DNA sequence: TGTGCCAGCAGCTCGGGACTAGCGGGAACAGATACGCAGTATTTT. As protein: CASSSGLAGTDTQYF.

The chain carries TRBV27 and TRBJ2-7, with D tentatively TRBD1 (6 bases). Trimming cost V 3 bases and J 1 base, with 10 bases left between them. Germline values: CDR1 MNHEY, CDR2 SMNVEV (reference sequence). This CDR3 comprises 14 residues. The CDR3 here is CASSFVDSSYEQYF. Written as DNA, the CDR3 is TGTGCCAGCAGTTTTGTGGACAGTTCCTACGAGCAGTACTTC.

Only one count was recorded for this clone. The chain couples TRBV6-5 to TRBJ1-1; D is unclear. The CDR3 sequence is 15 residues long. With 2 bases removed from V and 4 bases from J, the gap between germline ends came to 14 bases. The germline gives CDR1 MNHEY, CDR2 SVGAGI. CDR3 sequence (DNA): TGTGCCAGCAGTTACGGGAGGGCTGGAGGCACTGAAGCTTTCTTT. This sequence encodes CASSYGRAGGTEAFF.

The rearrangement uses TRBV6-5 and TRBJ1-2; TRBD1 matches 8 bases. The J segment lost 8 bases and the V segment lost 6 bases, leaving 8 bases of the junction unmatched. The germline V gene encodes CDR1 MNHEY and CDR2 SVGAGI. CDR3 length: 13 residues. The CDR3 coding sequence is TGTGCCAGCAGGACCGGACAGGGTGTCGGCTACACCTTC. Protein sequence: CASRTGQGVGYTF.

This rearrangement joins TRBV28 to TRBJ1-4; TRBD1 might be the D (6 bases). Germline CDR1 reads MDHEN; CDR2 reads SYDVKM. Trimming pared 3 bases from V and 6 bases from J, leaving 14 bases between. CDR3 length equals 15 residues. The CDR3 loop reads CASSFRGVEYEKLFF. CDR3 DNA sequence: TGTGCCAGCAGTTTCAGGGGCGTAGAGTATGAAAAACTGTTTTTT.

The genes are TRBV4-1 and TRBJ1-1; TRBD1 aligns across 8 bases. The CDR3 is 15 residues long. V was pared by 5 bases and J by 1 base, with 6 bases of the junction left unmatched. Germline CDR1 reads MGHRA; CDR2 reads YSYEKL. The chain's CDR3 is CASSTRTGRNTEAFF. CDR3 bases: TGCGCCAGCAGCACTCGGACAGGGCGGAACACTGAAGCTTTCTTT.

V gene TRBV10-1 combines with J gene TRBJ2-7; 7 bases match TRBD1. The CDR3 covers 14 residues. Germline values: CDR1 WNHNN, CDR2 SYGVQD (reference sequence). Unmatched junction bases numbered 5, after V lost 3 bases and J lost 3 bases. In DNA form, the CDR3 reads TGCGCCAGCAGTGAAGGGACAGTGGTCTACGAGCAGTACTTC. It translates to CASSEGTVVYEQYF.

CDR3 amino acids: CASSDSFREAYNEQFF. The CDR3 nucleotides are TGTGCCAGCAGTGATTCATTCCGGGAGGCCTACAATGAGCAGTTCTTC. The chain combines TRBV6-4 with TRBJ2-1; 7 nucleotides match TRBD2. The CDR3 contains 16 residues. CDR1 MRHNA and CDR2 SNTAGT come from the germline V gene. J was trimmed by 2 bases and V by 3 bases; bases with no gene match: 7.

The J gene is TRBJ2-3, the V gene TRBV7-9; D may be TRBD2 (6 bases). CDR3 length: 15 amino acids. With 5 bases removed from V and 2 bases from J, the gap between germline ends came to 14 bases. Germline V gene data show CDR1 as SEHNR and CDR2 as FQNEAQ (reference sequence). The CDR3 sequence is CASSPRDWDTDTQYF. For the CDR3, the DNA is TGTGCCAGCAGCCCACGGGACTGGGACACAGATACGCAGTATTTT.

V gene TRBV10-1 combines with J gene TRBJ2-1; 9 nucleotides agree with TRBD2. In germline, CDR1 is WNHNN, CDR2 SYGVQD (reference sequence). The CDR3 consists of 17 residues. V dropped 0 bases and J dropped 1; count of bases not matched to a gene: 4. This CDR3 is CASSESGLAGSYNEQFF. CDR3 nucleotide sequence: TGCGCCAGCAGTGAGTCGGGACTAGCAGGATCCTACAATGAGCAGTTCTTC.

J is TRBJ1-5 and V is TRBV19, with D unresolved. The CDR3 has 16 residues. CDR1 and CDR2 (germline): LNHDA, SQIVND (reference sequence). V lost 5 bases, J lost 0 bases, and 14 bases lay in between. The CDR3 DNA is TGTGCCAGTAGTTTCCTGTTCAGCCTTAGCAATCAGCCCCAGCATTTT. As protein: CASSFLFSLSNQPQHF.

This chain uses TRBV5-4 with TRBJ1-2; D is ambiguous. The CDR3 is made up of 16 amino acids. Germline CDR1 is SGHNT and CDR2 is YYREEE (reference sequence). V shed 3 bases and J shed 2 bases, with 17 bases lying between them. In DNA form, the CDR3 reads TGTGCCAGCAGCTCGAAGGTGGGCGGCTTGAACTATGGCTACACCTTC. Amino acid sequence: CASSSKVGGLNYGYTF.

This clone was detected once. The chain carries TRBV12-5 and TRBJ2-2; TRBD2 matches at 10 bases. The CDR3 extends over 16 amino acids. From germline, CDR1 is LGHNT and CDR2 FRNRAP. The trim removed 3 bases at V and 4 bases at J, leaving 5 bases unmatched. The CDR3 loop is CASGLAGGPGTGELFF. CDR3 bases: TGTGCTAGTGGTTTAGCGGGAGGGCCGGGCACCGGGGAGCTGTTTTTT.